The clone carrying this TCR beta chain was detected many times. The data were obtained in a study of neurological immune-mediated disorders. The CDR3 spans 16 residues. V was clipped by 1 base and J by 0 bases, with 12 bases between them. Germline V gene sequence: CDR1 MNHEY, CDR2 SVGAGI. MiXCR, applied by TCRdb to the 5' RACE reads, yields one record per CDR3 protein. Of tens of thousands of distinct CDR3 sequences listed, around 16% were seen once; the top ten hold 25% to 35%. The healthy controls volunteered at a blood bank in Maryland, USA. The specimen was PBMCs. The TCR was taken from a man aged 65-85 years in good health. The chain has TRBV6-5 and TRBJ1-2; D unclear. The CDR3 loop reads CASSYYSGGTNYGYTF. CDR3 bases: TGTGCCAGCAGTTACTACTCGGGCGGAACTAACTATGGCTACACCTTC.